This is a list of T cell receptor beta chains from one sample in a study of shared clonotypes between healthy human individuals. Sequenced by immunoSEQ multiplex PCR; TCRdb stores in-frame clones only, minus some. This table has about 560,000 clones, around three quarters appearing once. Sequenced material: PBMCs. Receptor source: a middle-aged woman in good health. Some clones in this sample may be carry-over from other donors' samples. Both conserved end residues are part of each CDR3. A D gene is named only where the DNA matches it firmly. Size values are once, few and many counts, or a class for expanded clones, and some rows have none.

once | TRBJ2-5 | . | TRBV27 | CASREWGSGSETQYF | TGTGCCAGCAGGGAGTGGGGCAGCGGTTCGGAGACCCAGTACTTC
. | TRBJ1-1 | . | TRBV5-1 | CASSELNTEAFF | TGCGCCAGCAGCGAGTTGAACACTGAAGCTTTCTTT
few | TRBJ2-1 | TRBD2 | TRBV25-1 | CASGGGTSGNNEQFF | TGTGCCAGCGGGGGGGGGACTAGCGGAAACAATGAGCAGTTCTTC
. | TRBJ2-7 | . | TRBV6-6 | CASSDVYEQYF | TGTGCCAGCTCGGACGTATACGAGCAGTACTTC
. | TRBJ2-7 | TRBD2 | TRBV19 | CASRRLAGDSYEQYF | TGTGCCAGTAGAAGACTAGCGGGGGACTCCTACGAGCAGTACTTC
many | TRBJ2-3 | . | TRBV13 | CASSLGGSFTDTQYF | TGTGCCAGCAGCTTAGGGGGGTCTTTCACAGATACGCAGTATTTT
. | TRBJ2-1 | TRBD2 | TRBV7-8 | CASTPRGASGIGNEQFF | TGTGCCAGCACTCCCCGAGGGGCTAGCGGGATCGGGAATGAGCAGTTCTTC
. | TRBJ1-3 | . | TRBV29-1 | CSVVEVEGNTIYF | TGCAGCGTTGTGGAGGTAGAAGGAAACACCATATATTTT
once | TRBJ2-5 | TRBD1 | TRBV2 | CASSLRTGRLGETQYF | TGTGCCAGCAGTCTTAGGACAGGGCGGTTGGGAGAGACCCAGTACTTC
once | TRBJ2-5 | . | TRBV6-1 | CASSEAVGGETQYF | TGTGCCAGCAGTGAAGCGGTAGGGGGGGAGACCCAGTACTTC
. | TRBJ1-1 | TRBD1 | TRBV28 | CASSSTRTGGTEAFF | TGTGCCAGCAGTTCAACCCGAACAGGGGGCACTGAAGCTTTCTTT
. | TRBJ2-1 | TRBD2 | TRBV30 | CAWSVRRLAGRSSYNEQFF | TGTGCCTGGAGTGTACGTCGACTAGCGGGCCGAAGCTCCTACAATGAGCAGTTCTTC
. | TRBJ1-5 | . | TRBV7-9 | CASSAGSNQPQHF | TGTGCCAGCAGCGCGGGGAGCAATCAGCCCCAGCATTTT
once | TRBJ1-5 | TRBD1 | TRBV19 | CASTRDRLKPQHF | TGTGCCAGTACCCGGGACAGGCTAAAGCCCCAGCATTTT
. | TRBJ1-1 | . | TRBV28 | CASSRLLFEAFF | TGTGCCAGCAGCCGCCTTTTGTTTGAAGCTTTCTTT
once | TRBJ2-2 | . | TRBV6-4 | CAGSRLVNTGELFF | TGTGCCGGCAGTCGGCTAGTTAACACCGGGGAGCTGTTTTTT